This section outlines one T cell receptor beta chain sequence together with its context. The target antigen is unknown. Primers for the PCR totalled 60 Vbeta and 13 Jbeta. Method: immunoSEQ multiplex PCR; TCRdb's copy keeps in-frame clones and lacks some. The sample yields 110,000 to 150,000 clones, approximately 72% seen once. The data are from a study of cytomegalovirus exposure and HLA in healthy donors. Study results and limitations: TCR beta V- and J-gene trimming was later associated with a missense DCLRE1C variant. In vitro, three CMV-associated chains proved specific for CMV antigens. The authors assumed roughly uniform sequencing depth across donors for presence/absence analyses.

The germline CDR1 and CDR2 sequences are SGHAT and FQNNGV. V dropped 5 bases and J dropped 5 bases, with 15 bases sitting between them. CDR3 length equals 14 residues. The TCR sequence derives from a man in his forties or fifties in good health and CMV-seronegative. The sequenced material came from PBMCs. The chain has TRBV11-2 and TRBJ1-2; D is perhaps TRBD1 (6 bases). CDR3: CASSPARGGYGYTF. The CDR3, as DNA: TGTGCCAGCAGCCCCGCCAGGGGAGGGTATGGCTACACCTTC.